The T cell receptor (beta chain) described here comes from a study of blood T cell repertoires in COVID-19. Turning to the study itself: There were acute and convalescent COVID-19 samples, and they came from the United States, Italy and Spain. Sources were T cells, B-cell-depleted T cells, or PBMCs; the material itself was cDNA or gDNA.

This clone appeared a single time. Germline CDR1 reads SNHLY; CDR2 reads FYNNEI. The V gene lost 8 bases and the J gene lost 3 bases, with 11 bases spanning the gap. This CDR3 has 13 residues. Original data processing: Counts of nucleated cells, estimated from reference gene primer amplification, were obtained. The repertoire was sequenced with immunoSEQ multiplex PCR; TCRdb's copy has only in-frame clones and lacks some. V and J calls and clone size are copied from that table; D and trimming were computed from the DNA. This sample has approximately 170,000 clones, with around 85% found just once. Sequenced material: peripheral blood. The chain joins TRBV2 to TRBJ1-3; maybe TRBD1 (5 bases). The TCR originated in a young man with acute or convalescent COVID-19. The CDR3 protein is CASGEGLGNTIYF. The CDR3 nucleotides are TGTGCCAGCGGGGAGGGGCTTGGAAACACCATATATTTT.